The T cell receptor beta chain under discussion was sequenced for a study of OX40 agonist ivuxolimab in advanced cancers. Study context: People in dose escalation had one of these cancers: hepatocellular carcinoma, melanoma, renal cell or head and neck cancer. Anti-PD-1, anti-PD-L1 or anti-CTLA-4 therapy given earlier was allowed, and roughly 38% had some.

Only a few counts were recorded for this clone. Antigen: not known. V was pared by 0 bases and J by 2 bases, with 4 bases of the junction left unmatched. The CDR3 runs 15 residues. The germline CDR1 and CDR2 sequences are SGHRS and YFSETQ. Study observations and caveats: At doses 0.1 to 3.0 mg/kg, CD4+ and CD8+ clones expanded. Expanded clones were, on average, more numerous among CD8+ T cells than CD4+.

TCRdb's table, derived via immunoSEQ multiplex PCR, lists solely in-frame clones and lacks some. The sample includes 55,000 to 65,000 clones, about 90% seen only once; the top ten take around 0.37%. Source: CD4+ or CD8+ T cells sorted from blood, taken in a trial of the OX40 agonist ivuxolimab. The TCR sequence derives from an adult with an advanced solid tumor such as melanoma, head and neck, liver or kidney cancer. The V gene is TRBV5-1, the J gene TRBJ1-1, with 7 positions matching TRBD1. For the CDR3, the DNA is TGCGCCAGCAGCTTGGGACAGGGCTTTAACACTGAAGCTTTCTTT. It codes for CASSLGQGFNTEAFF.